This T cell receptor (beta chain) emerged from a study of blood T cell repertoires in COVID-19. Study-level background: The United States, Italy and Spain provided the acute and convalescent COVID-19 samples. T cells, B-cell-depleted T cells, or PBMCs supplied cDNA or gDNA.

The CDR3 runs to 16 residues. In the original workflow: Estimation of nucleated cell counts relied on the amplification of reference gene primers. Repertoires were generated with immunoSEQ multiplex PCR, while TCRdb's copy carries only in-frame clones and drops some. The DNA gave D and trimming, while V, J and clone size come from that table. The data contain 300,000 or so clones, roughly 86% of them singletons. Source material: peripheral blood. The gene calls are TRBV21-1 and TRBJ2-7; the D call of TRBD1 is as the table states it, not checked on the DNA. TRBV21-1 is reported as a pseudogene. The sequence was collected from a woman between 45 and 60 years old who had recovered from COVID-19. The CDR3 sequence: CASIPQGARSSYEQYF. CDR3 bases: TGTGCCAGCATCCCACAGGGGGCGAGGAGCTCCTACGAGCAGTACTTC.